The 6 T cell receptor beta chains in this list originate from one sample, sequenced in a study of glioma-infiltrating T cells after dendritic cell vaccination. The method was immunoSEQ multiplex PCR; TCRdb's version includes in-frame clones alone and lacks a portion of them. The sample shows about 82,000 clones, about 90% of them seen only once. The input for sequencing was blood, taken before dendritic cell vaccination. These receptors originate from a human donor with glioblastoma.

The chain joins TRBV2 to TRBJ1-2; possible D gene TRBD1, 6 bases. The V gene's germline CDR1 is SNHLY and CDR2 FYNNEI. This CDR3 is built from 16 residues. V lost 5 bases and J lost 2, with 18 bases in between. As DNA, the CDR3 is TGTGCCAGCAGTTTAAATCTTGGGACAAACAACTATGGCTACACCTTC. Translation gives CASSLNLGTNNYGYTF.

This clone was recorded only once. The chain employs TRBV19 and TRBJ2-7; 8 positions agree with TRBD1. CDR1 and CDR2 (germline): LNHDA, SQIVND (reference sequence). The trim removed 7 bases at V and 7 bases at J, leaving 21 bases unmatched. The CDR3 totals 17 residues. In DNA, the CDR3 is TGTGCCAGTACTCCTAAGGTGTTCAGGACAGGGTTTAGGGAGCAGTACTTC. Its translation is CASTPKVFRTGFREQYF.

In this sample, this clone turned up a few times. V usage is TRBV19 and J usage is TRBJ2-7, with 7 bases fitting TRBD2. Losses at the gene ends were 4 bases for V and 4 bases for J; bases not matched to a gene: 13. Germline V lookup: CDR1 LNHDA, CDR2 SQIVND (reference sequence). The CDR3 is made up of 16 amino acids. The CDR3 coding sequence is TGTGCCAGTAGTACCCTGGGGGGGGAGGGCCGGTACGAGCAGTACTTC. It codes for CASSTLGGEGRYEQYF.

The V call is TRBV7-9, the J call TRBJ1-1; a weak D match, TRBD1 (5 bases). The V end was cut by 6 bases, the J end by 0 bases, with 20 bases between. The V gene's germline CDR1 is SEHNR and CDR2 FQNEAQ (reference sequence). The CDR3 runs 17 residues. CDR3 sequence: CASSFGYGGFMNTEAFF. Written as DNA, the CDR3 is TGTGCCAGCAGTTTTGGCTATGGGGGGTTTATGAACACTGAAGCTTTCTTT.

V and J are TRBV19 and TRBJ2-1, with D possibly being TRBD2 (5 bases). Trimming removed 3 bases from V and 3 bases from J, with 12 bases in between. Germline V gene lookup returns CDR1 LNHDA and CDR2 SQIVND (reference sequence). The CDR3 loop spans 15 amino acids. The DNA for the CDR3 is TGTGCCAGTAGTATCCACCGAGGGAGCTACAATGAGCAGTTCTTC. Amino acids: CASSIHRGSYNEQFF.

The chain uses TRBV6-6 and TRBJ2-7, with TRBD2 matching 8 bases. This CDR3 is built from 15 residues. The trim removed 3 bases at V and 4 bases at J, leaving 8 bases unmatched. From germline, CDR1 is MNHNY and CDR2 SVGAGI (reference sequence). The CDR3 sequence is CASSYSGEGPYEQYF. The DNA for the CDR3 is TGTGCCAGCAGTTATAGCGGGGAAGGGCCTTACGAGCAGTACTTC.